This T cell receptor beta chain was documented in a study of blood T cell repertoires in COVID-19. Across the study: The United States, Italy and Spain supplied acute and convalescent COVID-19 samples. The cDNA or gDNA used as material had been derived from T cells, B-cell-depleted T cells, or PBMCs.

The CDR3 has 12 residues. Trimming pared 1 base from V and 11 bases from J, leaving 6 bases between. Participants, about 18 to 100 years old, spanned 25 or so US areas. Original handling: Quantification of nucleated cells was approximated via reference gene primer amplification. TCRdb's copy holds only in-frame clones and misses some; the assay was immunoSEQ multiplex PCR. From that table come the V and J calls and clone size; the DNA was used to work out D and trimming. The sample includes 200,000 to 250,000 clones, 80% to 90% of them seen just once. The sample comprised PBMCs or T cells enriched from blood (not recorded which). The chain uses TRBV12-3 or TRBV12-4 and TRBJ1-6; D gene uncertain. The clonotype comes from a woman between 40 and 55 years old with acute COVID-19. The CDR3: CASSLGQAPLHF. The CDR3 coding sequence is TGTGCCAGCAGTTTAGGACAAGCACCCCTCCACTTT.